Reported below is one TCR beta chain. V lost 2 bases, J lost 1 base, and 9 bases lay in between. From germline, CDR1 is GTSNPN and CDR2 SVGIG (reference sequence). The CDR3 runs to 15 residues. Study processing details: Counts of nucleated cells, estimated from reference gene primer amplification, were obtained. The protocol was immunoSEQ multiplex PCR, while the TCRdb copy is restricted to in-frame clones and leaves out a portion. V and J calls and clone size are copied from that table; D and trimming were computed from the DNA. The profile shows about 140,000 clones, more than 60% of them singletons. This specimen belongs to a study of blood T cell repertoires in COVID-19. The overall study: In each case, the material was cDNA or gDNA derived from T cells, B-cell-depleted T cells, or PBMCs.

The V and J genes are TRBV30 and TRBJ2-6; weak D call: TRBD1 (5 bases). This clonotype was sampled from a man older than 75 with acute or convalescent COVID-19. Sequencing input: peripheral blood. CDR3 loop: CAWSRQGSGANVLTF. CDR3 in DNA: TGTGCCTGGAGTCGGCAGGGATCTGGGGCCAACGTCCTGACTTTC.